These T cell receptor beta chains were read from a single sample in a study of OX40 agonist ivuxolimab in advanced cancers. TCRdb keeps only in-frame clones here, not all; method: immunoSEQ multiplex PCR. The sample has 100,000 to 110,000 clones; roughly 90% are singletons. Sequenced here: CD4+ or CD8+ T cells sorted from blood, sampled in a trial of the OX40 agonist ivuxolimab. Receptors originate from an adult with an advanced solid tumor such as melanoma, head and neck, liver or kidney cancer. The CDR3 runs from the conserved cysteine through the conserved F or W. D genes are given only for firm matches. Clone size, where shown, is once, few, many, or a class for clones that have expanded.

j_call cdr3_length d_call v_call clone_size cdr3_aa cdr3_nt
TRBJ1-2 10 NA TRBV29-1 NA CSVDVNGYTF TGCAGCGTTGATGTTAATGGCTACACCTTC
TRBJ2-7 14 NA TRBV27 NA CASSLWTSPYEQYF TGTGCCAGCAGTTTATGGACATCCCCCTACGAGCAGTACTTC
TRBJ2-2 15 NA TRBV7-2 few CASSPTRSNTGELFF TGTGCCAGCAGCCCAACTAGATCGAACACCGGGGAGCTGTTTTTT
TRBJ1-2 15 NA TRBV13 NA CASSLGDRGHYGYTF TGTGCCAGCAGCTTAGGCGATCGGGGACACTATGGCTACACCTTC
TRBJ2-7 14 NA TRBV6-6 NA CASSFLGPNYEQYF TGTGCCAGCAGCTTCCTAGGCCCGAACTACGAGCAGTACTTC
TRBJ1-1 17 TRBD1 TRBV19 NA CASSTRGTGRRDTEAFF TGTGCCAGTAGTACTCGAGGGACAGGGAGAAGAGACACTGAAGCTTTCTTT
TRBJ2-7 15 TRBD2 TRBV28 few CASSLMAGVTYEQYF TGTGCCAGCAGTTTAATGGCGGGAGTAACGTACGAGCAGTACTTC
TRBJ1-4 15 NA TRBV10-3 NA CAISGTPATNEKLFF TGTGCCATCAGCGGGACTCCTGCAACTAATGAAAAACTGTTTTTT
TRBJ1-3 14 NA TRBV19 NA CASSMLDSGNTIYF TGTGCCAGTAGTATGTTAGACTCTGGAAACACCATATATTTT
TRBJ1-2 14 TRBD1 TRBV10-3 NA CAISGVQGARGYTF TGTGCCATCAGTGGGGTACAGGGGGCGCGTGGCTACACCTTC
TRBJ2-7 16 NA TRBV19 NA CASSIHSGALFYEQYF TGTGCCAGTAGTATACATTCAGGGGCCCTGTTCTACGAGCAGTACTTC
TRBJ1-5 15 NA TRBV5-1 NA CASSLAAGPNQPQHF TGCGCCAGCAGCTTGGCCGCTGGCCCCAATCAGCCCCAGCATTTT
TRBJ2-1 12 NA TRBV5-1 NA CASSLEGYEQFF TGCGCCAGCAGCTTGGAGGGGTATGAGCAGTTCTTC
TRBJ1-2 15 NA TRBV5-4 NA CASSLVRGGGNGYTF TGTGCCAGCAGCTTGGTGCGTGGAGGGGGTAATGGCTACACCTTC
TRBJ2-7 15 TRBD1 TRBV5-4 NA CASSLGQGRTYEQYF TGTGCCAGCAGCCTGGGACAGGGGCGAACCTACGAGCAGTACTTC
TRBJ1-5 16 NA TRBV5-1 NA CASSIGDGSSNQPQHF TGCGCCAGCAGCATCGGGGACGGAAGTAGCAATCAGCCCCAGCATTTT
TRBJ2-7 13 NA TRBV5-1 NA CASSLDTPYEQYF TGCGCCAGCAGCTTGGACACCCCCTACGAGCAGTACTTC
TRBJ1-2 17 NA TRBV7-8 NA CASSHTRRRGGRGGYTF TGTGCCAGCAGCCATACCCGCAGACGCGGAGGTCGGGGTGGCTACACCTTC
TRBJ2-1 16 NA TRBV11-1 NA CASSLKLTQQYNEQFF TGTGCCAGCAGCTTAAAGTTGACTCAACAATACAATGAGCAGTTCTTC
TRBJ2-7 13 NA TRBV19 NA CASSRLGSFEQYF TGTGCCAGTAGTCGTTTAGGGTCCTTCGAGCAGTACTTC
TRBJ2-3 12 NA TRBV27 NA CASSLNLRAQYF TGTGCCAGCAGTTTAAACCTGAGGGCGCAGTATTTT
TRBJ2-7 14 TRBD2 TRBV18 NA CASSPSGGFWEQYF TGTGCCAGCTCACCCAGCGGGGGTTTTTGGGAGCAGTACTTC
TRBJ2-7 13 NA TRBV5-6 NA CASSWIGDHEQYF TGTGCCAGCAGCTGGATAGGGGACCACGAGCAGTACTTC
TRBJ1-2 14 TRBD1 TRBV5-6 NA CASSRDRGVRGYTF TGTGCCAGCAGCCGGGACAGGGGGGTGCGTGGCTACACCTTC
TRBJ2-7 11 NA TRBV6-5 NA CASSQTYEQYF TGTGCCAGCAGCCAAACCTACGAGCAGTACTTC
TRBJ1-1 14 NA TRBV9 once CASSVVFGATEAFF TGTGCCAGCAGCGTAGTATTTGGGGCAACTGAAGCTTTCTTT
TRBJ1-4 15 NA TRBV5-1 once CASSLQTGSNEKLFF TGCGCCAGCAGCCTGCAGACAGGTTCTAATGAAAAACTGTTTTTT
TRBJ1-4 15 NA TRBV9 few CASSVGAGLNEKLFF TGTGCCAGCAGCGTAGGGGCAGGGCTAAATGAAAAACTGTTTTTT
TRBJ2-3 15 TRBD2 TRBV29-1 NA CSVGGGSTSTDTQYF TGCAGCGTTGGGGGGGGGTCTACTAGCACAGATACGCAGTATTTT
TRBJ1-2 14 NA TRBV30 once CAWSVGGPNYGYTF TGTGCCTGGAGTGTAGGGGGTCCTAACTATGGCTACACCTTC
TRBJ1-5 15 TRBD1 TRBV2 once CASRTGTGSGQPQHF TGTGCCAGCAGAACAGGGACAGGGAGCGGTCAGCCCCAGCATTTT
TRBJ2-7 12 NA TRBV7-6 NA CASSPGGYEQYF TGTGCCAGCAGCCCCGGGGGCTACGAGCAGTACTTC
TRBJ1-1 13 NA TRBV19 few CASSIGPGFEAFF TGTGCCAGTAGTATAGGGCCAGGGTTTGAAGCTTTCTTT
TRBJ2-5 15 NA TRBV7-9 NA CASSQDSRNQETQYF TGTGCCAGCAGCCAGGACTCCCGGAACCAAGAGACCCAGTACTTC
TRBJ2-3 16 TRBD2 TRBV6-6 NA CASSYGSGGPADTQYF TGTGCCAGCAGTTATGGTAGCGGGGGCCCCGCGGATACGCAGTATTTT
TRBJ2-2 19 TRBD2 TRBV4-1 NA CASSHWTSGGAGFTGELFF TGCGCCAGCAGCCATTGGACTAGCGGGGGGGCAGGTTTCACCGGGGAGCTGTTTTTT
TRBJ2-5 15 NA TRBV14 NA CASSQDAPRYETQYF TGTGCCAGCAGCCAAGATGCCCCGCGGTACGAGACCCAGTACTTC
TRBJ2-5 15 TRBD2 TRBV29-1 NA CSVASSGGTQETQYF TGCAGCGTGGCATCTAGCGGTGGAACCCAAGAGACCCAGTACTTC
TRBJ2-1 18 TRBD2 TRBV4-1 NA CASRANPGLAGGVNEQFF TGCGCCAGCAGAGCAAATCCGGGACTAGCGGGAGGTGTGAATGAGCAGTTCTTC
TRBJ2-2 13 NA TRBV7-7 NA CASSLGYPGELFF TGTGCCAGCAGCTTAGGGTACCCCGGGGAGCTGTTTTTT
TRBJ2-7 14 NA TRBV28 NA CASRGTPGVFEQYF TGTGCCAGCAGGGGGACGCCCGGAGTCTTCGAGCAGTACTTC
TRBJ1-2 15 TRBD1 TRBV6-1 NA CASSEVGQGRGGYTF TGTGCCAGCAGTGAAGTGGGACAGGGAAGAGGGGGCTACACCTTC
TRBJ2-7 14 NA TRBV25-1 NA CASSEWGSSYEQYF TGTGCCAGCAGTGAATGGGGCAGCTCCTACGAGCAGTACTTC
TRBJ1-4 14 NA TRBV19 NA CASSPTLTNEKLFF TGTGCCAGTAGTCCAACATTAACTAATGAAAAACTGTTTTTT
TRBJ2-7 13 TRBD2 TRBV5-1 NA CASGLAGAYEQYF TGCGCCAGCGGGCTAGCGGGGGCCTACGAGCAGTACTTC
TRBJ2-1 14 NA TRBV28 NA CASRSQPSFYEQFF TGTGCCAGCAGATCCCAGCCGAGTTTCTATGAGCAGTTCTTC
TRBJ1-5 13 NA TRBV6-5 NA CASRGQGYQPQHF TGTGCCAGCCGTGGGCAGGGTTACCAGCCCCAGCATTTT
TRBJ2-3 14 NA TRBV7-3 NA CASSLMWGTDTQYF TGTGCCAGCAGCTTAATGTGGGGAACAGATACGCAGTATTTT